The 3 T cell receptor beta chains in this list originate from one sample, sequenced in a study of T cell changes during pregnancy in multiple sclerosis. The data were produced by immunoSEQ multiplex PCR, yet TCRdb's version contains in-frame clones alone and is incomplete. This sample carries fewer than 65,000 clones, roughly 94% of them seen once, and the ten largest clones take around 0.34%. Here the sequenced sample was CD4+ T cells from peripheral blood mononuclear cells, taken in the third trimester of pregnancy. These TCRs come from a female donor with multiple sclerosis, enrolled in a pregnancy study.

The rearrangement uses TRBV9 and TRBJ2-3, with TRBD1 matching over 8 bases. CDR3 length: 17 residues. The V gene end was trimmed by 3 bases and the J gene end by 2 bases; junction bases not matched to a gene: 11. Germline assignment: CDR1 SGDLS and CDR2 YYNGEE. In nucleotides, the CDR3 is TGTGCCAGCAGCGGCGACCCCGGACAGGGTACCACAGATACGCAGTATTTT. Translating it yields CASSGDPGQGTTDTQYF.

The V and J genes are TRBV7-7 and TRBJ2-1, with TRBD1 matching 7 bases. This CDR3 spans 13 amino acids. The junction had 3 bases not matched to a gene; V was cut back by 5 bases and J by 5 bases. The V gene's germline CDR1 is SSHAT and CDR2 FNYEAQ (reference sequence). DNA of the CDR3: TGTGCCAGCAGCGTTGGGACAGACAATGAGCAGTTCTTC. It encodes CASSVGTDNEQFF.

The chain is built from TRBV9 and TRBJ2-1, with TRBD1 identical over 7 bases. Germline V lookup: CDR1 SGDLS, CDR2 YYNGEE. CDR3 length: 15 amino acids. Trimming cost V 4 bases and J 0 bases; bases outside gene matches: 4. DNA for the CDR3: TGTGCCAGCAGCCAGGGGGAGAGCTCCTACAATGAGCAGTTCTTC. Translation gives CASSQGESSYNEQFF.